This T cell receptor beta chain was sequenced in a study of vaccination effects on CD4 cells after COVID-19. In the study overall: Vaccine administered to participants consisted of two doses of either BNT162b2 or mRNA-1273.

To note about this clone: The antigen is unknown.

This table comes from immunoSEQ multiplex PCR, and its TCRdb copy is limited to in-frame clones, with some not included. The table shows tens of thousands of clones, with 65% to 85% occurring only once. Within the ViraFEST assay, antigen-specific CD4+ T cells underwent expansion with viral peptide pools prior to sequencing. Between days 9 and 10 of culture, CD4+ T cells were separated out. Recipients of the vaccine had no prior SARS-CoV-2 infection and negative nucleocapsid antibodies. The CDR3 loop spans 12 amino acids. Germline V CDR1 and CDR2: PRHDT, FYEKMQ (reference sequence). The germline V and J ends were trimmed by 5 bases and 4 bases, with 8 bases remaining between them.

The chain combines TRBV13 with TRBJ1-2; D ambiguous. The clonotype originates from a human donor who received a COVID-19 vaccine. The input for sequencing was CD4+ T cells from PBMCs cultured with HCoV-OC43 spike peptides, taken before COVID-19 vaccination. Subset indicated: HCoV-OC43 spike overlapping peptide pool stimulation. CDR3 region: CASSTGIYGYTF. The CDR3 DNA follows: TGTGCCAGCAGCACGGGGATCTATGGCTACACCTTC.